This is a list of T cell receptor beta chains from one sample in a study of cytomegalovirus exposure and HLA in healthy donors. The protocol was immunoSEQ multiplex PCR, while the TCRdb copy is restricted to in-frame clones and leaves out a portion. The table shows over 90,000 clones, with roughly four fifths occurring only once. Sequencing used PBMCs. These TCRs come from a male donor in good health and CMV-seropositive. Both conserved end residues are part of each CDR3. D genes are given only for firm matches. The size entry is marked missing in some rows and otherwise reads once, few, many or a size class.

d_gene,j_gene,abundance,v_gene,CDR3aa,CDR3nt
.,TRBJ1-1,.,TRBV5-1,CASSAGPEVWTEAFF,TGCGCCAGCAGCGCGGGCCCTGAAGTGTGGACTGAAGCTTTCTTT
TRBD2,TRBJ2-1,.,TRBV7-2,CASSLGTSDYNEQFF,TGTGCCAGCAGCTTAGGGACTAGCGACTACAATGAGCAGTTCTTC
.,TRBJ1-2,once,TRBV25-1,CASTAEGYGYTF,TGTGCCAGCACCGCGGAGGGCTATGGCTACACCTTC
.,TRBJ2-2,.,TRBV5-1,CASSPRQEANTGELFF,TGCGCCAGCAGCCCCCGACAGGAGGCGAACACCGGGGAGCTGTTTTTT
TRBD1,TRBJ1-3,once,TRBV5-6,CASSLAGQGGNTIYF,TGTGCCAGCAGCCTTGCGGGACAGGGGGGAAACACCATATATTTT
.,TRBJ2-7,.,TRBV6-5,CASSSPYTGTYEQYF,TGTGCCAGCAGTTCCCCCTACACAGGGACCTACGAGCAGTACTTC
TRBD2,TRBJ2-7,.,TRBV7-9,CASSYRASGEQYF,TGTGCCAGCAGCTATAGAGCTAGCGGCGAGCAGTACTTC
TRBD1,TRBJ2-7,.,TRBV15,CATSRGMGQTYEQYF,TGTGCCACCAGCAGAGGGATGGGACAGACCTACGAGCAGTACTTC
TRBD2,TRBJ2-3,few,TRBV28,CASRDPRAGESDTQYF,TGTGCCAGCAGAGACCCTAGGGCGGGAGAATCAGATACGCAGTATTTT
TRBD1,TRBJ2-7,.,TRBV7-6,CASSPRDRYEQYF,TGTGCCAGCAGCCCCAGGGACAGGTACGAGCAGTACTTC